This record covers a single T cell receptor (beta chain). This CDR3 spans 14 amino acids. Between the trimmed V and J ends, which lost 5 bases and 2 bases, there was a span of 10 bases. Germline V gene data show CDR1 as SGHTA and CDR2 as FQGNSA. Per the original data handling: Reference gene primer amplification gave nucleated cell count estimates. The method was immunoSEQ multiplex PCR; TCRdb's version includes in-frame clones alone and lacks a portion of them. V and J calls and clone size are given by that table; D and trimming were obtained from the DNA. Counted here are roughly 170,000 clones, approximately 87% occurring once; the ten biggest clones make up 0.8% to 1%. The data stem from a study of blood T cell repertoires in COVID-19. Across the study: PBMCs, B-cell-depleted T cells, or T cells were the source of the cDNA or gDNA that made up the material.

Sequencing was done on a sample of peripheral blood. The receptor's source is a woman in her late teens or twenties who had recovered from COVID-19. This sequence joins TRBV7-2 and TRBJ1-5; D is unclear. CDR3: CASSPAGRNQPQHF. The CDR3 DNA reads TGTGCCAGCAGCCCAGCAGGTCGCAATCAGCCCCAGCATTTT. Filled out from reference TRBV7-2 and TRBJ1-5, the complete variable domain reads GAGVSQSPSNKVTEKGKDVELRCDPISGHTALYWYRQSLGQGLEFLIYFQGNSAPDKSGLPSDRFSAERTGGSVSTLTIQRTQQEDSAVYLCASSPAGRNQPQHFGDGTRLSIL.